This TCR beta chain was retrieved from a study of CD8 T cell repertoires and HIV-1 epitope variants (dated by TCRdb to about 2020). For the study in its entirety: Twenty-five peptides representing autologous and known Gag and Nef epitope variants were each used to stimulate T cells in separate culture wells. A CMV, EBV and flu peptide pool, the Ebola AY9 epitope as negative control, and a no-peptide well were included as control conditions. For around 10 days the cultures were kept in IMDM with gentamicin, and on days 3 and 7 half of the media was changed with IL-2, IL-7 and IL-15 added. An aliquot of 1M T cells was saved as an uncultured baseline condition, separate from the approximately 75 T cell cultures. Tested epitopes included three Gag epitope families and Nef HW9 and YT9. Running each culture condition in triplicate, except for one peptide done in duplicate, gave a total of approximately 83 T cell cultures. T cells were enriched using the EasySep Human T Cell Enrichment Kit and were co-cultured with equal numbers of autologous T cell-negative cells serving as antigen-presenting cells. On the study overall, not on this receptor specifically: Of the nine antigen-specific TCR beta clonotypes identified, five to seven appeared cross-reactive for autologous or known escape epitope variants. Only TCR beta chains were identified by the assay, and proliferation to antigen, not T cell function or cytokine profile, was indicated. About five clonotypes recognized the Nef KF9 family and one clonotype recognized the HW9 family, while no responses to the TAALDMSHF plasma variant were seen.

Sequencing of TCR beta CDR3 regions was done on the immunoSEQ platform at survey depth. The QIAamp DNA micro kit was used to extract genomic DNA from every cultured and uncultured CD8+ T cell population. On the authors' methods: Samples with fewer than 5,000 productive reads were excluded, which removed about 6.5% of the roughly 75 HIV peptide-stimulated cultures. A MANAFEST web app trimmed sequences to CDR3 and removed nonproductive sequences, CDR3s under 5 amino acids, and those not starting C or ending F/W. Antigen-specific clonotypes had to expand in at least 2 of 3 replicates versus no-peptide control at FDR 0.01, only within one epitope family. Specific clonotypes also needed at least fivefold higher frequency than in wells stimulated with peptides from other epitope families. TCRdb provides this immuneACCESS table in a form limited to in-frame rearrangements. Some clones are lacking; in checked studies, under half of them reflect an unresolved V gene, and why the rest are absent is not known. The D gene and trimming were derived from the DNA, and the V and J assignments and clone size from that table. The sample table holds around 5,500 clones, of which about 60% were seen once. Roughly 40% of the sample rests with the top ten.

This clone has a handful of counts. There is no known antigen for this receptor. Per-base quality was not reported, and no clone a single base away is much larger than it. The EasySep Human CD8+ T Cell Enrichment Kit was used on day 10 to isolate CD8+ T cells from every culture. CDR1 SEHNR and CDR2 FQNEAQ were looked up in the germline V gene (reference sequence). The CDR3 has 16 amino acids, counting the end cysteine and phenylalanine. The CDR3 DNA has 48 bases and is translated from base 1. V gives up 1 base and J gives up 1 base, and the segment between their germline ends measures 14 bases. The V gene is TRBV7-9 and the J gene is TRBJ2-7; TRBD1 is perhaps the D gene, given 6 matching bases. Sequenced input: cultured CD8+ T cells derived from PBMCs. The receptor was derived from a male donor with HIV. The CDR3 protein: CASSLDSGQLSYEQYF. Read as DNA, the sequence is TGTGCCAGCAGCTTAGATTCAGGACAGCTTTCCTACGAGCAGTACTTC.